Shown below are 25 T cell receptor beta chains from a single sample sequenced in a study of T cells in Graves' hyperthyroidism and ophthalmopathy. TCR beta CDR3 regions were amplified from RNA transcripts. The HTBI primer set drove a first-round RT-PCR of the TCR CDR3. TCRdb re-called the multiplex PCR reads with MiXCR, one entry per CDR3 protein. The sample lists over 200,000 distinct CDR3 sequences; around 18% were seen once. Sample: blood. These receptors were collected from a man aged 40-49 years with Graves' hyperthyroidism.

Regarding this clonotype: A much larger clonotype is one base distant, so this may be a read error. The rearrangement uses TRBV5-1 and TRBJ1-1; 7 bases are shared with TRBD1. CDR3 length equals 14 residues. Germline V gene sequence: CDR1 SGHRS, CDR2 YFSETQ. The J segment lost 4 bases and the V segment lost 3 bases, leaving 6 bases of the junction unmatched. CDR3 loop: CASSWGAGGTEAFF. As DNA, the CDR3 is TGCGCCAGCAGCTGGGGGGCAGGGGGCACTGAAGCTTTCTTT.

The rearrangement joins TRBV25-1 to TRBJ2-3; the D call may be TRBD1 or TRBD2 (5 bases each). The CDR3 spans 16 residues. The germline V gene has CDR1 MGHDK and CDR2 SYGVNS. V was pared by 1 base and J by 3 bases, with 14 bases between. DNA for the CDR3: TGTGCCAGCAGTGAATTGAGAGGGGCAGGGACAGATACGCAGTATTTT. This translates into CASSELRGAGTDTQYF.

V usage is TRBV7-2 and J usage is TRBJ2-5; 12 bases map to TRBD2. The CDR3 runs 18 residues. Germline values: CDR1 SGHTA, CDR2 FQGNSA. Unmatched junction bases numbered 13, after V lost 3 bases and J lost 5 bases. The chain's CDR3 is CASSLYRPSGRGSETQYF. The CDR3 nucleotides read TGTGCCAGCAGCTTGTATCGGCCTAGCGGGAGGGGCTCGGAGACCCAGTACTTC.

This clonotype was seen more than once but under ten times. CDR3 DNA sequence: TGCGCCAGCAGCTCGACAGGGTCTGGAAACACCATATATTTT. Encoded protein: CASSSTGSGNTIYF. V usage is TRBV5-1 and J usage is TRBJ1-3; 7 nucleotides line up with TRBD1. The CDR3 covers 14 residues. The V segment lost 3 bases and the J segment 1 base; nucleotides outside the gene matches: 1. Germline V gene data show CDR1 as SGHRS and CDR2 as YFSETQ.

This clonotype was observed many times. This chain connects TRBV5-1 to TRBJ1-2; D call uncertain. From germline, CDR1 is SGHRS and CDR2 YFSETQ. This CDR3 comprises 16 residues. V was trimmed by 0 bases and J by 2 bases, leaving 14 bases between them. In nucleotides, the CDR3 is TGCGCCAGCAGCTTGGGCTCTCGGAATGCGAACTATGGCTACACCTTC. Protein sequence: CASSLGSRNANYGYTF.

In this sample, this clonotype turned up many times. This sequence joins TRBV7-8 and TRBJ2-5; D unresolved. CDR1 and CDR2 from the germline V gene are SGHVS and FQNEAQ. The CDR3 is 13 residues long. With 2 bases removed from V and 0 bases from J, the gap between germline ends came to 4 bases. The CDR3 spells CASSLTYQETQYF. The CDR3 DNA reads TGTGCCAGCAGCTTAACGTACCAAGAGACCCAGTACTTC.

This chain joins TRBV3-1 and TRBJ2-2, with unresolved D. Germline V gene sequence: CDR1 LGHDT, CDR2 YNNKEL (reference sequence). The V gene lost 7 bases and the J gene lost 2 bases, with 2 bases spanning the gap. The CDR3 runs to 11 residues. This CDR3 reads CASKNTGELFF. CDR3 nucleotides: TGTGCCAGCAAAAACACCGGGGAGCTGTTTTTT.

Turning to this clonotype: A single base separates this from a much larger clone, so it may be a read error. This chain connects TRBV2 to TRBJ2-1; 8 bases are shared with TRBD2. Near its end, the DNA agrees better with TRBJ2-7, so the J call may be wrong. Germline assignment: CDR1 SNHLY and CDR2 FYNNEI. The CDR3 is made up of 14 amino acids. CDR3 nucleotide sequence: TGTGCCAGGGCTAAAGCGGGGGACTACAATGAGCAGTACTTC. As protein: CARAKAGDYNEQYF.

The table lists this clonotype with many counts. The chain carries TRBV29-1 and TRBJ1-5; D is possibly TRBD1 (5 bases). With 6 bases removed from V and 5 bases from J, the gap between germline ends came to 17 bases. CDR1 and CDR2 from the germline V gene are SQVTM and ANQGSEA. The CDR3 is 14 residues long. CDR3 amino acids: CSVQTGGRDQPQHF. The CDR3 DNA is TGCAGCGTGCAGACGGGGGGGAGGGATCAGCCCCAGCATTTT.

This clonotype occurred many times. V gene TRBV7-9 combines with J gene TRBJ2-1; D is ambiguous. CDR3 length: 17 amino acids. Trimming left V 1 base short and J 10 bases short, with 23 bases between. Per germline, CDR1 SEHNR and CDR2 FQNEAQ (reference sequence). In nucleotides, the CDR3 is TGTGCCAGCAGCTTAGGAAGGAAGGGCTACGTTTTGGGGGAGCAGTTCTTC. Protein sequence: CASSLGRKGYVLGEQFF. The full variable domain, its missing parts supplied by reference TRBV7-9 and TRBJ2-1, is DTGVSQNPRHKITKRGQNVTFRCDPISEHNRLYWYRQTLGQGPEFLTYFQNEAQLEKSRLLSDRFSAERPKGSFSTLEIQRTEQGDSAMYLCASSLGRKGYVLGEQFFGPGTRLTVL.

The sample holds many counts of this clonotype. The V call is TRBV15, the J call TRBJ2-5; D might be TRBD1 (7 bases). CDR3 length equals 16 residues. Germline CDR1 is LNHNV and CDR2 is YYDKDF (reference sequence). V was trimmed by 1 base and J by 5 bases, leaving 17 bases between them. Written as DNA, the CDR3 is TGTGCCACCAGCAGAGGGGGGTCTCCAGGGGGGGAGACCCAGTACTTC. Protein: CATSRGGSPGGETQYF.

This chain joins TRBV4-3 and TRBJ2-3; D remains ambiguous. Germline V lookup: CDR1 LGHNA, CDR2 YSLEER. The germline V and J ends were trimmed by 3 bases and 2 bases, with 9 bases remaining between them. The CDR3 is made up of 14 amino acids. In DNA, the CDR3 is TGCGCCAGCAGCCACATGACGCACACAGATACGCAGTATTTT. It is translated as CASSHMTHTDTQYF.

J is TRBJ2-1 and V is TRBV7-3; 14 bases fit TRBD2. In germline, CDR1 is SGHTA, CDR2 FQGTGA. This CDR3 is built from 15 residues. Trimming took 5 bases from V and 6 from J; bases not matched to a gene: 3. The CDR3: CASSPGLAGANEQFF. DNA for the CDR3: TGTGCCAGCAGCCCGGGACTAGCGGGAGCCAATGAGCAGTTCTTC.

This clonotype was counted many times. The CDR3 sequence: CSARGVAIDTNTGELFF. CDR3 sequence (DNA): TGCAGTGCTAGGGGGGTCGCAATTGACACGAACACCGGGGAGCTGTTTTTT. V and J are TRBV20-1 and TRBJ2-2; D is tentatively TRBD1 or TRBD2 (5 bases each). Germline CDR1 reads DFQATT; CDR2 reads SNEGSKA (reference sequence). V was clipped by 3 bases and J by 0 bases, with 17 bases between them. The CDR3 extends over 17 amino acids.

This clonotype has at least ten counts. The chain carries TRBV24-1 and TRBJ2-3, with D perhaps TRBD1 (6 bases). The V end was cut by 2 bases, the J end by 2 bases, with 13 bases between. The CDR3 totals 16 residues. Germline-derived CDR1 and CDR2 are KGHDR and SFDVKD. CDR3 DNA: TGTGCCACCAGTGATTCAGGGGCCGGAAACACAGATACGCAGTATTTT. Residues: CATSDSGAGNTDTQYF.

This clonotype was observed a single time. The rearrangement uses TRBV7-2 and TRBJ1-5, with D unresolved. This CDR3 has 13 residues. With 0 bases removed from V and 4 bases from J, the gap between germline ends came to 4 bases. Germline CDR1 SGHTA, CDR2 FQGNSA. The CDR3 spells CASSLAPNQPQHF. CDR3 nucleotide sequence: TGTGCCAGCAGCTTAGCCCCAAATCAGCCCCAGCATTTT.

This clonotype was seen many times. The CDR3 here is CASSVVIAGDQDTQYF. The CDR3 coding sequence is TGTGCCAGCAGCGTAGTGATAGCGGGGGACCAAGATACGCAGTATTTT. The chain couples TRBV9 to TRBJ2-3; 9 positions agree with TRBD2. There are 16 residues in the CDR3. Looked up from germline, CDR1 is SGDLS and CDR2 is YYNGEE. Unmatched junction bases numbered 7, after V lost 0 bases and J lost 5 bases.

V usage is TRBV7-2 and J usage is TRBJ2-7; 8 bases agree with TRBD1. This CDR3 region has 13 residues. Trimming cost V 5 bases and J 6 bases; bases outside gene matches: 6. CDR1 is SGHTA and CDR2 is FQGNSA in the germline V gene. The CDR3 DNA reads TGTGCCAGCAGCCCGGACAGGGCATTCGAGCAGTACTTC. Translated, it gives CASSPDRAFEQYF.

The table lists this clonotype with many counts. The CDR3 DNA sequence: TGTGCCAGCAGCCCCCGACTGGGAACAGATACGCAGTATTTT. Its translation: CASSPRLGTDTQYF. This chain connects TRBV7-2 to TRBJ2-3; D gene uncertain. The CDR3 has 14 residues. Trimming shortened V by 5 bases and J by 3 bases, and 12 bases separated the two germline ends. Germline V lookup: CDR1 SGHTA, CDR2 FQGNSA. Supplemented by reference TRBV7-2 and TRBJ2-3, the full variable domain reads GAGVSQSPSNKVTEKGKDVELRCDPISGHTALYWYRQSLGQGLEFLIYFQGNSAPDKSGLPSDRFSAERTGGSVSTLTIQRTQQEDSAVYLCASSPRLGTDTQYFGPGTRLTVL.

The CDR3 loop is CASSPRGARNTEAFF. The CDR3 DNA reads as TGTGCCAGCAGCCCTAGGGGGGCGAGGAACACTGAAGCTTTCTTT. V usage is TRBV7-2 and J usage is TRBJ1-1; tentatively, D is TRBD1 (6 bases). Germline CDR1 and CDR2: SGHTA and FQGNSA. The CDR3 sequence is 15 residues long. Trimming took off 5 bases at V and 1 base at J, with 14 bases between the two ends.

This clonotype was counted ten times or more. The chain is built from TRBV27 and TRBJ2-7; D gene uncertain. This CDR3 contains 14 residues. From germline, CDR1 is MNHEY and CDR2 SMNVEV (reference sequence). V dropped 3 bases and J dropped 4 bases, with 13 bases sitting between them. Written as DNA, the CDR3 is TGTGCCAGCAGTTTTGGGAAGGGCCGGTACGAGCAGTACTTC. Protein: CASSFGKGRYEQYF.

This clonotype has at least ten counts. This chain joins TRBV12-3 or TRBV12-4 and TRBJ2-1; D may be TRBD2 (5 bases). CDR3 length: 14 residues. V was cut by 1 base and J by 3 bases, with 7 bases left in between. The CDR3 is CASSLGSGYNEQFF. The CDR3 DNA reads TGTGCCAGCAGTTTAGGGAGCGGCTACAATGAGCAGTTCTTC.

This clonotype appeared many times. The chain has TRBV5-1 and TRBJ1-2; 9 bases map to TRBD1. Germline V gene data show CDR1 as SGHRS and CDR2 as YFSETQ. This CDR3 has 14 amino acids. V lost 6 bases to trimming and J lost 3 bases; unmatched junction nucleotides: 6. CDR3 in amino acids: CASTPGTGHYGYTF. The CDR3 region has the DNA TGCGCCAGCACGCCCGGGACAGGGCACTATGGCTACACCTTC.

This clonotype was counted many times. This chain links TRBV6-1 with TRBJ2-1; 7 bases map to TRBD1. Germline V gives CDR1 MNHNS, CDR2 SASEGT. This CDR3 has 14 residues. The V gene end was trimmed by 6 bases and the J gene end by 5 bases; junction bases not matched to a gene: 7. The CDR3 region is CASRHGQVNNEQFF. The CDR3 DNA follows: TGTGCCAGCAGACACGGACAGGTGAACAATGAGCAGTTCTTC.

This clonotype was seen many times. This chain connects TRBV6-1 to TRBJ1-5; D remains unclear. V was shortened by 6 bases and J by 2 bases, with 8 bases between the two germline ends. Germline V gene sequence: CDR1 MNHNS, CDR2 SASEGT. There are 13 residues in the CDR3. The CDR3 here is CASRRDGNQPQHF. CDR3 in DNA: TGTGCCAGCAGGAGGGATGGCAATCAGCCCCAGCATTTT.